Following are 18 T cell receptor beta chains from one sample sequenced in a study of shared clonotypes between healthy human individuals. Clones were sequenced by immunoSEQ multiplex PCR, and TCRdb holds only the in-frame ones, with some missing. The sample comprises around 510,000 clones, roughly 95% of which are singletons, and around 0.067% rests with the top ten. Sequencing was performed on naive CD4+ T cells sorted from blood. Subset defined: CD45RA+ positively selected. The source of these receptors is a woman in her thirties in good health.

The rearrangement links TRBV18 to TRBJ1-1, with D unresolved. This CDR3 is 13 amino acids long. Trimming removed 4 bases from V and 3 bases from J, with 9 bases in between. CDR1 KGHSH and CDR2 LQKENI come from the germline V gene. CDR3 residues: CASSQSTDTEAFF. The DNA for the CDR3 is TGTGCCAGCTCACAGAGTACGGACACTGAAGCTTTCTTT.

The V and J genes are TRBV30 and TRBJ2-7, with TRBD2 identical over 13 bases. Germline V gene data show CDR1 as GTSNPN and CDR2 as SVGIG (reference sequence). The trim removed 3 bases at V and 6 bases at J, leaving 20 bases unmatched. This CDR3 has 19 amino acids. The CDR3 region is CAWSAPTNGLAGVSFEQYF. CDR3 nucleotide sequence: TGTGCCTGGAGCGCCCCGACGAATGGACTAGCGGGAGTTTCTTTCGAGCAGTACTTC. The full variable domain, in which reference TRBV30 and TRBJ2-7 provide the parts outside the CDR3, is SQTIHQWPATLVQPVGSPLSLECTVEGTSNPNLYWYRQAAGRGLQLLFYSVGIGQISSEVPQNLSASRPQDRQFILSSKKLLLSDSGFYLCAWSAPTNGLAGVSFEQYFGPGTRLTVT.

V gene TRBV30 combines with J gene TRBJ2-6; 8 bases are shared with TRBD1. Per the germline V gene, CDR1 is GTSNPN and CDR2 is SVGIG (reference sequence). This CDR3 is built from 18 residues. V was clipped by 3 bases and J by 2 bases; unmatched bases: 12. The CDR3 here is CAWRDSTGADPGANVLTF. The CDR3 DNA reads TGTGCCTGGAGGGATTCGACAGGGGCTGATCCTGGGGCCAACGTCCTGACTTTC.

The V and J genes are TRBV21-1 and TRBJ2-5; TRBD2, the D gene given by the table, was not confirmed from the DNA. TRBV21-1 is designated a pseudogene. CDR3 length equals 10 residues. CDR3 loop: CASSSAEQYF. DNA of the CDR3: TGTGCCAGCAGCAGCGCGGAGCAGTACTTC.

The rearrangement joins TRBV7-3 to TRBJ2-2, with D possibly being TRBD2 (6 bases). Trimming left V 0 bases short and J 5 bases short, with 13 bases between. The CDR3 is 16 residues long. Germline V CDR1 and CDR2: SGHTA, FQGTGA. For the CDR3, the DNA is TGTGCCAGCAGCTTAACACCGGGACTGGAGACCGGGGAGCTGTTTTTT. This codes for CASSLTPGLETGELFF.

This chain connects TRBV13 to TRBJ2-1, with a possible D match to TRBD1 (6 bases). The germline V gene encodes CDR1 PRHDT and CDR2 FYEKMQ (reference sequence). Between the trimmed V and J ends, which lost 4 bases and 4 bases, there was a span of 23 bases. The CDR3 runs 18 residues. The CDR3 spells CASSYSQGSPPPYNEQFF. For the CDR3, the DNA is TGTGCCAGCAGCTACTCACAGGGATCACCGCCCCCATACAATGAGCAGTTCTTC.

This clone was seen more than once but under ten times. V gene TRBV28 combines with J gene TRBJ1-2; 7 nucleotides align to TRBD1. The V and J ends lost 7 bases and 6 bases, in that order; junction bases with no gene match: 8. Per the germline V gene, CDR1 is MDHEN and CDR2 is SYDVKM. CDR3 length: 13 amino acids. CDR3 sequence (DNA): TGTGCCAGCATGGAACAGGGGTTAAATGGCTACACCTTC. It translates to CASMEQGLNGYTF.

The V call is TRBV11-2, the J call TRBJ2-5, with D perhaps TRBD2 (5 bases). The length of the CDR3 is 15 residues. Per germline, CDR1 SGHAT and CDR2 FQNNGV. Trimming left V 6 bases short and J 2 bases short, with 16 bases between. CDR3 sequence reads: CASRTLVDSQETQYF. Here the CDR3 DNA reads TGTGCCAGCAGGACACTAGTAGATTCACAAGAGACCCAGTACTTC.

This clone was recorded only once. V gene TRBV5-5 combines with J gene TRBJ2-7; D is undetermined. V shed 4 bases and J shed 0 bases, with 11 bases lying between them. Germline CDR1 reads SGHKS; CDR2 reads YYEKEE (reference sequence). This CDR3 is 14 amino acids long. The CDR3 coding sequence is TGTGCCAGCAGCCTCTCTCTTAGCTCCTACGAGCAGTACTTC. Translated: CASSLSLSSYEQYF. Supplemented by reference TRBV5-5 and TRBJ2-7, the full variable domain reads DAGVTQSPTHLIKTRGQQVTLRCSPISGHKSVSWYQQVLGQGPQFIFQYYEKEERGRGNFPDRFSARQFPNYSSELNVNALLLGDSALYLCASSLSLSSYEQYFGPGTRLTVT.

The chain links TRBV4-1 to TRBJ2-1; 7 bases match TRBD2. The CDR3 spans 14 residues. From germline, CDR1 is MGHRA and CDR2 YSYEKL. The trim removed 4 bases at V and 7 bases at J, leaving 7 bases unmatched. The CDR3 region is CASSPQGLLNEQFF. CDR3 nucleotide sequence: TGCGCCAGCAGCCCGCAGGGACTATTGAATGAGCAGTTCTTC.

The chain uses TRBV6-5 and TRBJ2-2; unclear D gene. CDR1 and CDR2 from the germline V gene are MNHEY and SVGAGI. Trimming pared 0 bases from V and 5 bases from J, leaving 4 bases between. This CDR3 has 13 residues. CDR3 sequence: CASSYSGTGELFF. The CDR3 DNA follows: TGTGCCAGCAGTTACTCGGGGACCGGGGAGCTGTTTTTT.

This clone was detected only once. The chain employs TRBV21-1 and TRBJ2-3; no DNA check was done on the table's D call, TRBD2. TRBV21-1 is classified as a pseudogene. The CDR3 contains 16 residues. The CDR3 spells CASSTPSGTSTDTQYF. The CDR3 nucleotides read TGTGCCAGCAGCACTCCTAGCGGGACGAGCACAGATACGCAGTATTTT.

This chain joins TRBV11-3 and TRBJ2-5, with D possibly TRBD1 on 6 matching bases. Matching the DNA end better, TRBJ2-7 makes the J call doubtful. CDR1 and CDR2 (germline): SGHNT, YENEEA. This CDR3 has 16 amino acids. CDR3 in amino acids: CASSLDQGKISYEQYF. In DNA, the CDR3 is TGTGCCAGCAGCTTAGATCAGGGGAAGATATCCTACGAGCAGTACTTC.

This rearrangement joins TRBV18 to TRBJ1-2; D is ambiguous. The germline V gene has CDR1 KGHSH and CDR2 LQKENI. Between the trimmed V and J ends, which lost 3 bases and 3 bases, there was a span of 17 bases. The CDR3 runs to 16 residues. CDR3 in DNA: TGTGCCAGCTCACCCATCGCCCCAAGCCGGGACTATGGCTACACCTTC. Its protein product is CASSPIAPSRDYGYTF.

The chain has TRBV11-3 and TRBJ1-5; D unresolved. The V end lost 3 bases, the J end lost 5 bases, and 11 bases lay between the germline ends. The V gene's germline CDR1 is SGHNT and CDR2 YENEEA. The CDR3 is 14 amino acids. The CDR3 reads CASSLGKPYQPQHF. CDR3 nucleotides: TGTGCCAGCAGCTTGGGCAAACCCTATCAGCCCCAGCATTTT.

The rearrangement joins TRBV9 to TRBJ2-4; no firm D call. Trimming shortened V by 3 bases and J by 3 bases, and 13 bases separated the two germline ends. Germline V CDR1 and CDR2: SGDLS, YYNGEE. The CDR3 extends over 15 amino acids. The CDR3 nucleotides are TGTGCCAGCAGCGCAGACAATATAGGCAAAAACATTCAGTACTTC. The encoded protein is CASSADNIGKNIQYF.

The V call is TRBV5-1, the J call TRBJ1-4, with 9 bases lining up with TRBD1. CDR3 length: 15 amino acids. The J segment lost 4 bases and the V segment lost 0 bases, leaving 1 base of the junction unmatched. CDR1 SGHRS and CDR2 YFSETQ come from the germline V gene. The CDR3 bases are TGCGCCAGCAGCTTGGGGGACAGGGATAATGAAAAACTGTTTTTT. Translated: CASSLGDRDNEKLFF.

The chain couples TRBV6-5 to TRBJ2-5; 10 bases are a match to TRBD2. Germline V CDR1 and CDR2: MNHEY, SVGAGI. After removal of 9 bases from V and 7 bases from J, the junction contained 14 bases not matched to a gene. The CDR3 loop spans 15 amino acids. CDR3 sequence (DNA): TGTGCCAGTAAGCGGGAGGGAACTCCGGGGGGGACCCAGTACTTC. Protein: CASKREGTPGGTQYF.